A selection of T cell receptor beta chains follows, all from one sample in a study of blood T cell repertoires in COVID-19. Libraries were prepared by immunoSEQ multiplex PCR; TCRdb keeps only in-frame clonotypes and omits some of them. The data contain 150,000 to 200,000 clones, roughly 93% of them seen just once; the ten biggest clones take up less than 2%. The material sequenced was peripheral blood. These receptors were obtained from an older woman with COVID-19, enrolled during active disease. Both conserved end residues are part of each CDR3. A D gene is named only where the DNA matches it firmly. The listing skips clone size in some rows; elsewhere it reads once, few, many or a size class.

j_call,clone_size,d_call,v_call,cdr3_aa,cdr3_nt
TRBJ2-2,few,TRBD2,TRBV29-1,CSALTSGANTGELFF,TGCAGCGCCCTGACTAGCGGGGCGAACACCGGGGAGCTGTTTTTT
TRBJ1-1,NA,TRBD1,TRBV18,CASSLGGTDTEAFF,TGTGCCAGCTCATTAGGGGGCACCGACACTGAAGCTTTCTTT
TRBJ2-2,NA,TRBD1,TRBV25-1,CASSDPTGQGRNTGELFF,TGTGCCAGCAGTGACCCCACCGGACAGGGGAGGAACACCGGGGAGCTGTTTTTT
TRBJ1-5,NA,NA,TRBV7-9,CASSQTSQPQHF,TGTGCCAGCAGCCAAACTAGTCAGCCCCAGCATTTT
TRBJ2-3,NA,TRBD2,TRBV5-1,CASSFSGGARTDTQYF,TGCGCCAGCAGCTTTAGCGGGGGGGCCCGCACAGATACGCAGTATTTT
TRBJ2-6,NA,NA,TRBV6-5,CASISLSGANVLTF,TGTGCCAGCATTAGTCTCTCTGGGGCCAACGTCCTGACTTTC
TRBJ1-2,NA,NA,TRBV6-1,CASSETGLPSYGYTF,TGTGCCAGCAGTGAGACAGGTCTACCTTCCTATGGCTACACCTTC
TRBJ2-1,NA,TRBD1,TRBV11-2,CASSSRQGPYNEQFF,TGTGCCAGCAGCTCACGACAGGGACCCTACAATGAGCAGTTCTTC
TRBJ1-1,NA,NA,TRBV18,CASSTKSRETEAFF,TGTGCCAGCTCAACAAAAAGCCGGGAGACTGAAGCTTTCTTT
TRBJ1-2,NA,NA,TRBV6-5,CASSRMLNYGYTF,TGTGCCAGCAGCCGAATGCTAAACTATGGCTACACCTTC
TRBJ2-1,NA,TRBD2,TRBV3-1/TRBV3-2,CASSQVGGGFGNEQFF,TGTGCCAGCAGCCAAGTCGGCGGGGGGTTTGGCAATGAGCAGTTCTTC
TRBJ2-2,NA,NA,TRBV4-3,CASSQGTGITGELFF,TGCGCCAGCAGCCAAGGTACAGGGATAACCGGGGAGCTGTTTTTT
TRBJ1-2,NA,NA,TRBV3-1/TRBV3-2,CASSQDRRLRDGYTF,TGTGCCAGCAGCCAAGATCGCCGGCTCAGGGATGGCTACACCTTC
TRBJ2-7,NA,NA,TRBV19,CASQGAYEQYF,TGTGCCAGCCAAGGGGCGTACGAGCAGTACTTC
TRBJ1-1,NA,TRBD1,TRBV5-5,CASRIQGEATEAFF,TGTGCCAGCAGGATACAGGGGGAGGCCACTGAAGCTTTCTTT
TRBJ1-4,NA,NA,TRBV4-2,CASSQDGQENEKLFF,TGTGCCAGCAGCCAAGATGGGCAGGAAAATGAAAAACTGTTTTTT
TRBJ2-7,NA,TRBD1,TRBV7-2,CASSQDREGMYEQYF,TGTGCCAGCAGCCAAGACAGGGAAGGAATGTACGAGCAGTACTTC
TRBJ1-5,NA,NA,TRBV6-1,CASSEESYSNQPQHF,TGTGCCAGCAGTGAAGAGAGTTATAGCAATCAGCCCCAGCATTTT
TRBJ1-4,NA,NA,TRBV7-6,CASSLRAAGAPNEKLFF,TGTGCCAGCAGCTTACGCGCTGCAGGGGCGCCTAATGAAAAACTGTTTTTT
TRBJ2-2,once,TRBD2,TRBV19,CASRPRGLAGGRSGELFF,TGTGCCAGTAGGCCACGGGGACTAGCGGGGGGGCGGTCCGGGGAGCTGTTTTTT
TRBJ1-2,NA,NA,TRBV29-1,CSVEPGYGYTF,TGCAGCGTTGAACCAGGCTATGGCTACACCTTC
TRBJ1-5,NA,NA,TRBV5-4,CASSLNPNSNQPQHF,TGTGCCAGCAGCTTGAATCCAAATAGCAATCAGCCCCAGCATTTT
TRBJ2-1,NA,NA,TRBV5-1,CASSLGGYAYNEQFF,TGCGCCAGCAGCTTGGGAGGATACGCCTACAATGAGCAGTTCTTC
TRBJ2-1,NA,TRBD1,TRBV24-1,CATSDRYDRAEQFF,TGTGCCACCAGTGATCGCTATGACAGGGCTGAGCAGTTCTTC
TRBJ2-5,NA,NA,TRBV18,CASSRGGVQQETQYF,TGTGCCAGCTCCCGAGGGGGAGTACAACAAGAGACCCAGTACTTC
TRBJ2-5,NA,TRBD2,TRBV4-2,CASSGLAGVGETQYF,TGTGCCAGCAGCGGACTAGCGGGGGTTGGAGAGACCCAGTACTTC
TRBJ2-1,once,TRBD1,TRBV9,CASSVGGRQGAQFF,TGTGCCAGCAGCGTAGGAGGGAGACAGGGGGCGCAGTTCTTC
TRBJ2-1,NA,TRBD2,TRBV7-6,CASSPGGVGKQFF,TGTGCCAGCAGCCCGGGGGGGGTCGGGAAGCAGTTCTTC
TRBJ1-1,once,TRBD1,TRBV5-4,CASSYVQGMSTEAFF,TGTGCCAGCAGCTATGTACAGGGGATGAGCACTGAAGCTTTCTTT
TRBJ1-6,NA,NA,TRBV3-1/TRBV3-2,CASSSTGNSPLHF,TGTGCCAGCAGCTCGACTGGCAATTCACCCCTCCACTTT
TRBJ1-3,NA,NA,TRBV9,CASSVASEGVVGNTIYF,TGTGCCAGCAGCGTAGCTTCCGAGGGAGTTGTGGGAAACACCATATATTTT
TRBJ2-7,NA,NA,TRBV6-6,CASSYEQTTYEQYF,TGTGCCAGCAGTTACGAACAGACCACCTACGAGCAGTACTTC
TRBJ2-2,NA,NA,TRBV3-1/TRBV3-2,CASSQVGTGELFF,TGTGCCAGCAGCCAAGTCGGTACCGGGGAGCTGTTTTTT
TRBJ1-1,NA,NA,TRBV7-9,CASSLTGRVDTEAFF,TGTGCCAGCAGCTTAACGGGCAGGGTGGACACTGAAGCTTTCTTT
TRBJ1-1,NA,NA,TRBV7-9,CASSQNTEAFF,TGTGCCAGCAGTCAAAACACTGAAGCTTTCTTT